The entry below gives a single T cell receptor (beta chain) sequence along with its context. There is no known antigen for this receptor. The input lacks base qualities; no much larger clone sits a single base away. This record belongs to a study of blood T cell repertoires in COVID-19 (dated by TCRdb to about 2020). With regard to the full study: Samples covering the acute and convalescent phases of COVID-19 were provided by collaborators in the United States, Italy and Spain. A de-identified subject ID, COVID-19 status, age in years and sex were almost always included in the sample metadata. Subjects who had been exposed to COVID-19, were actively infected with it, or had recovered from it provided the deeply sampled blood TCRbeta repertoires that made up the dataset. The prospective study material was composed of cDNA or gDNA derived from T cells, B-cell-depleted T cells, or PBMCs. The repertoires were released in a freely available public database intended as a resource for research on the immune response to SARS-CoV-2. Samples were obtained from the ongoing ImmuneRACE study (first 160 participants) and from about 1,300 subjects provided by 6 global collaborators. Where available, HLA class I and class II types were taken from metadata supplied by the sample provider and were not determined by assay-based typing.

TCRbeta CDR3 regions were amplified from genomic DNA using the immunoSEQ Assay, a bias-controlled multiplex PCR. The study's own analysis went as follows. The number of nucleated cells in each sample was estimated from the amplification of reference gene primers within the assay. To quantify the absolute abundance of each unique TCRbeta CDR3 rearrangement, sequence reads were collapsed and filtered. Productive Simpson clonality was computed per sample as the square root of Simpson's diversity index over productive rearrangements. As stored in TCRdb, this immuneACCESS dataset retains in-frame rearrangements with V and J assigned. A fraction of the clones does not appear; measured against another copy, unresolved V genes explain less than half of the discrepancy, and the remainder lacks a known reason. Clone size and V and J calls were adopted from that table, with D and trimming inferred from the DNA. This sample has about 180,000 clones in its table, and 80% to 90% of those were observed once. Approximately 11% of the sample goes to the ten largest clones.

Overall study outcomes, separate from this receptor: The quantity of clinical and demographic metadata differed by source and by participant and was supplied without curation.

Sequences SGHDN (CDR1) and FVKESK (CDR2) are obtained from the germline V gene. V loses 4 bases at its end and J loses 8 bases; junction bases beyond the gene matches: 13. From cysteine to phenylalanine, the CDR3 is 16 amino acids long. Only the CDR3 DNA stays, 48 bases, in frame from base 1. The collaborating institutions used their own protocols to collect whole blood in K2EDTA tubes. For TCRbeta analysis, collaborator samples were shipped as frozen whole blood, as isolated PBMCs, or as DNA extracted from either sample type. Sequences were obtained from peripheral blood. The TCR was taken from a human donor with active or convalescent COVID-19. The donor label of this sample is uncertain. The rearrangement combines TRBV14 with TRBJ1-2; 10 bases in the middle match TRBD1. The nucleotide sequence reads as follows: TGTGCCAGCAGCCGGAATGGGAGGGACAGGGGCAGCGGCTACACCTTC. Translated, this is CASSRNGRDRGSGYTF.